This TCR beta chain came from a study of T cell responses to AZD1222 COVID-19 vaccine. Trimming pared 1 base from V and 3 bases from J, leaving 9 bases between. CDR3 length: 15 residues. Germline loops: CDR1 SGHNT, CDR2 YENEEA. Repertoires were generated with immunoSEQ multiplex PCR, while TCRdb's copy carries only in-frame clones and drops some. The data show under 130,000 clones, roughly 91% seen once. Sequencing used peripheral blood, obtained on day 0 of AZD1222 vaccination. The rearrangement joins TRBV11-3 to TRBJ1-4; D is perhaps TRBD1 (6 bases). This receptor was taken from an adult in good health. The CDR3 DNA reads TGTGCCAGCAGCTTAGCGGACAGCCCTAATGAAAAACTGTTTTTT. This codes for CASSLADSPNEKLFF.